A selection of T cell receptor beta chains follows, all from one sample in a study of T-cell memory formation after mild COVID-19. TCRdb recomputed calls from the 5' RACE reads with MiXCR, one row per CDR3 protein. The profile shows about 320,000 distinct CDR3 sequences, roughly an eighth of them singletons. The sample consisted of PBMCs or a T cell subset sorted from them (not recorded which). The receptor set was obtained from a man aged 18 to 29 who had mild COVID-19 (a few samples of this study predate the infection). Cell type and time point are not known. Each CDR3 is given with its conserved first and last residue. Each record gives: D gene, V gene, clone size, J gene, CDR3 DNA, CDR3 protein. D genes are given only for firm matches. Rows give clone size only sometimes, using once, few, many, or a class for an expanded clone.

.	TRBV24-1	few	TRBJ1-6	TGTGCCACCAGTGACTCGACGGTCGATAATTCACCCCTCCACTTT	CATSDSTVDNSPLHF
.	TRBV9	.	TRBJ1-3	TGTGCCAGCAGTGGGGTTTACTCTGGAAACACCATATATTTT	CASSGVYSGNTIYF
.	TRBV28	many	TRBJ2-5	TGTGCCAGCAGTTTATACCAGGTTGGGACCCAGTACTTC	CASSLYQVGTQYF
.	TRBV7-9	few	TRBJ1-4	TGTGCCAGCAGACCAGCGTGGGGGATAGCAACTAATGAAAAACTGTTTTTT	CASRPAWGIATNEKLFF
.	TRBV10-3	few	TRBJ1-5	TGTGCCATCACCCGGGACGAGAATCAGCCCCAGCATTTT	CAITRDENQPQHF
.	TRBV4-1	.	TRBJ1-1	TGCGCCAGCAGCCAAGGGTCGGGTACTGAAGCTTTCTTT	CASSQGSGTEAFF
.	TRBV11-2	.	TRBJ1-1	TGTGCCAGCAGCTTAGAACGGCAACGGAACACTGAAGCTTTCTTT	CASSLERQRNTEAFF
.	TRBV7-6	.	TRBJ2-1	TGTGCCAGCAGCGAGAGAACGGGGGAGCAGTTCTTC	CASSERTGEQFF
.	TRBV6-6	.	TRBJ2-7	TGTGCCAGCAGTTACCTTGCCGGTCAGACCAAATACTACGAGCAGTACTTC	CASSYLAGQTKYYEQYF
.	TRBV6-2/TRBV6-3	.	TRBJ2-1	TGTGCCAGCAGTGCAACAGGAAAGGCGATCAATGAGCAGTTCTTC	CASSATGKAINEQFF
TRBD1	TRBV12-3/TRBV12-4	.	TRBJ1-1	TGTGCCAGCAGAGGACAGGGGTGGGCTGAAGCTTTCTTT	CASRGQGWAEAFF
.	TRBV4-1	.	TRBJ2-7	TGCGCCAGCAGCCAACCTCGCGCCTCCTCCGGGACCTCCACCTACGAGCAGTACTTC	CASSQPRASSGTSTYEQYF
.	TRBV5-1	.	TRBJ1-3	TGCGCCAGCAGCCTGAGACAGGACTCTGGAAACACCATATATTTT	CASSLRQDSGNTIYF
TRBD1	TRBV4-2	few	TRBJ2-7	TGTGCCAGCAGCCAAGAGGGGACAGGAGGGATCTACGAGCAGTACTTC	CASSQEGTGGIYEQYF
.	TRBV15	.	TRBJ2-3	TGTGCCACCAGCAGCGTCGGTCTGACGCAGTATTTT	CATSSVGLTQYF
.	TRBV19	.	TRBJ2-3	TGTGCCAGTAGTATTGTTTCAGCCGAAGTAGATACGCAGTATTTT	CASSIVSAEVDTQYF
.	TRBV3-1	.	TRBJ1-1	TGTGCCAGCAGCCGGGGGGTAGGCACTGAAGCTTTCTTT	CASSRGVGTEAFF
TRBD2	TRBV9	large	TRBJ2-1	TGTGCCAGCAGCCCCGGAGGAGTCGGCGGGGGGTACAATGAGCAGTTCTTC	CASSPGGVGGGYNEQFF
TRBD1	TRBV5-1	many	TRBJ2-7	TGCGCCAGCAGCTCTACAGGGGGCAGGTACGAGCAGTACTTC	CASSSTGGRYEQYF
.	TRBV7-3	few	TRBJ2-5	TGTGCCAGCAGCTCCATGGCGGGTCAACAAGAGACCCAGTACTTC	CASSSMAGQQETQYF
TRBD2	TRBV5-1	few	TRBJ2-7	TGCGCCAGCAGCTTGGTTGGTAGCGGGGGGTCCTACGAGCAGTACTTC	CASSLVGSGGSYEQYF
.	TRBV6-5	few	TRBJ2-3	TGTGCCACCTCCGAGGGTTGGAGGGGGGAGGCAGATACGCAGTATTTT	CATSEGWRGEADTQYF
TRBD2	TRBV9	few	TRBJ2-7	TGTGCCAGCAGCGTAAGGAGCGGGGGAACGAGCGGCGAGCAGTACTTC	CASSVRSGGTSGEQYF
TRBD2	TRBV6-5	.	TRBJ2-3	TGTGCCAGCAGCACCGGCGGGGGGATAGCGGGGGAAAGCACAGATACGCAGTATTTT	CASSTGGGIAGESTDTQYF
.	TRBV12-3/TRBV12-4	.	TRBJ2-1	TGTGCCAGCAGTTTAAGTGCTGGGGACCGAAGGAACTTC	CASSLSAGDRRNF
.	TRBV6-2/TRBV6-3	few	TRBJ1-5	TGTGCCAGCAGTTGGGGGGCTCGTCAGCCCCAGCATTTT	CASSWGARQPQHF
TRBD2	TRBV6-2/TRBV6-3	few	TRBJ2-1	TGTGCCAGCAGCCCTCTCGGGCTAGCGGGGGGTGGTGAGCAGTTCTTC	CASSPLGLAGGGEQFF
TRBD2	TRBV29-1	few	TRBJ2-3	TGCAGCGTTAGCGCTAGCGGGGGCGCGGGAGATACGCAGTATTTT	CSVSASGGAGDTQYF
.	TRBV5-1	.	TRBJ2-1	TGCGCCAGCAGCTCTAATCCCCCTCTTGGTGAGCAGTTCTTC	CASSSNPPLGEQFF
.	TRBV18	.	TRBJ2-7	TGTGCCAGCTCACCATCGACAGGGACTAACTACGAGCAGTACTTC	CASSPSTGTNYEQYF
TRBD1	TRBV28	.	TRBJ2-1	TGTGCCAGCTACACTCCGGGACAGGGGGCCGGGGAGCAGTTCTTC	CASYTPGQGAGEQFF
.	TRBV6-5	.	TRBJ1-4	TGTGCCAGCAGCCCGGGACTAATTGGTGAAAAACTGTTTTTT	CASSPGLIGEKLFF
.	TRBV5-5	few	TRBJ1-5	TGTGCCAGCAGCTTTGAGGGGAACAGCAATCAGCCCCAGCATTTT	CASSFEGNSNQPQHF